Many counts were recorded for the clone carrying this T cell receptor (beta chain). The template for TCR beta VDJ and CDR3 sequence profiling was genomic DNA. TCRdb reanalysed the reads using MiXCR and keeps one entry per CDR3 protein. The sample shows 150,000 to 200,000 distinct CDR3 sequences, roughly 43% of them seen only once. Patients picked for sequencing had shown CD8+CD57+ cell expansion detected by flow cytometry. These data belong to a study of CD8+CD57+ T cells in acquired aplastic anemia. CDR3 length: 15 amino acids. The germline gives CDR1 SEHNR, CDR2 FQNEAQ (reference sequence). V lost 5 bases, J lost 3 bases, and 17 bases lay in between.

The J gene is TRBJ2-7, the V gene TRBV7-9, with D uncertain. This receptor was obtained from a human donor with aplastic anemia. The sequenced sample was sorted CD4+, CD8+, or CD8+CD57+ T cells (not recorded which) from PBMCs. The CDR3 coding sequence is TGTGCCAGCAGCCCCCCGTTTAGGGCAGACTACGAGCAGTACTTC. This codes for CASSPPFRADYEQYF.